This T cell receptor beta chain was captured in a study of blood T cell repertoires in COVID-19. Study context: COVID-19 samples, acute and convalescent, were from the United States, Italy and Spain.

The sample holds one count of this clone. Original data processing: Quantification of nucleated cells was approximated via reference gene primer amplification. Clones were sequenced by immunoSEQ multiplex PCR, and TCRdb holds only the in-frame ones, with some missing. V, J and clone size were drawn from that table, and D and trimming were deduced from the DNA. This sample carries roughly 140,000 clones, approximately 90% of them seen once, and the ten largest clones take more than 4%. CDR1 is SGHVS and CDR2 is FNYEAQ in the germline V gene. This CDR3 spans 17 amino acids. J lost 6 bases, V lost 2 bases, and 8 bases had no gene match.

The chain joins TRBV7-6 to TRBJ2-7; 15 bases fit TRBD2. The clonotype originates from a woman aged 40 to 50 with acute or convalescent COVID-19. The specimen was peripheral blood. The CDR3 DNA is TGTGCCAGCAGCTTATTGGGGACTAGCGGGAGGCCCCTCGAGCAGTACTTC. Its translation: CASSLLGTSGRPLEQYF.